This T cell receptor (beta chain) emerged from a study of cytomegalovirus exposure and HLA in healthy donors (TCRdb year 2017). With regard to the full study: According to an earlier analysis of 450 to 650 of the donors, some 180 million T cells yielded 120 million or so unique TCR beta sequences and about 300 Gb of sequence data. Approximately 300 gigabases of sequencing data and 70 million to 85 million unique TCR sequences were included in an early release covering 550 to 800 HLA-typed donors. Of the approximately 370 genotyped donors, 81% were placed in the genetic ancestry cluster associated with self-reported Caucasian donors. The study aimed to test whether cataloging public T cell receptors could reveal signatures of past pathogen exposure. The T cell repertoires of some 670 subjects were profiled by immunosequencing and related to cytomegalovirus serostatus. A separate validation cohort of roughly 130 different subjects was used in addition to the roughly 670-subject first cohort. To predict cytomegalovirus infection status, the study combined high-throughput TCR immunosequencing, statistical association of individual TCRs with disease status, and machine learning. In a later analysis, previously published TCR beta repertoires from roughly 710 donors were re-analyzed and high-resolution HLA genotyping was added so that TCR occurrence patterns could be studied. Rather than drawing on any new phenotypic data, the later analysis identified candidate immune exposures from TCR beta sequences and the way those sequences occurred across donors. In an earlier analysis of around 540 of the donors, high-throughput TCR beta sequencing was used to judge whether each TCR beta V gene segment behaved as functional or pseudogenic. Donor age, sex, ethnicity and CMV serostatus were compiled alongside the repertoire data. A later genetic analysis used genome-wide SNP genotypes for about 60% of the 666 donors, treating that subset as a discovery cohort. All discovery cohort repertoires had been generated using a single sequencing platform. Class I and class II HLA loci were covered by the typing at four-digit resolution. The number of typed donors differed by locus: about 620-630 for A, B, C, DRB1 and DQB1; approximately 540 for DQA1; around 580 for DPA1; and around 490 for DPB1. Five DR-DQ haplotypes were treated as single units for association and clustering because of strong linkage in the cohort. On average, roughly 250,000 unique TCR beta nucleotide sequences were sequenced per donor among about 400 genotyped donors of the cohort, with 15% to 20% of those sequences being non-productive. Study-wide conclusions, independent of this receptor: In a later analysis, most CMV-associated TCR beta chains were found to appear HLA-restricted, with HLA associations seemingly driven largely by CMV exposure. Only TCR beta chains were sequenced in this cohort, and the absence of alpha or paired-chain data limited detectable features. Linkage disequilibrium might explain the correlated functional status among segregating V segments, but an unknown experimental factor could not be excluded. HLA typing was unavailable for some donors at each locus, so association tests used only the typed subset. A further reported finding was that TCR beta sequences accurately predicted the HLA-A and HLA-B alleles for most subjects in the first cohort. Compared with equally common non-associated chains, HLA-associated TCR beta chains in a later analysis were more clonally expanded and had lower generation probabilities. A cluster of highly shared sequence variants was judged likely to be a technical artifact of the sequencing pipeline. In a later analysis, over 15,000 TCR beta sequences were associated with specific HLA alleles at a false discovery rate of 0.05. The authors suggested that the approach could potentially be extended to other disease states and immunological phenotypes. The classifier was reported to diagnose cytomegalovirus status with high specificity and sensitivity in both the original and validation cohorts. Because counts were too low, around 17 rarely observed V segments, including chromosome 9 orphons, were left out of the earlier analysis of 587 of the donors. Broadly in line with IMGT annotations, most TCR beta V segments showed up in productive rearrangements about 90% or about 30% of the time in an earlier analysis of approximately 600 of the donors. Presence/absence analyses assumed roughly uniform sequencing depth across donors, an assumption that may not hold. A later analysis reported that several top co-occurrence clusters appeared linked to parvovirus B19, influenza, CMV and Epstein-Barr virus. Some IMGT-functional V segments, including TRBV6-2 and TRBV6-3, could not be told apart with the 87-base-pair reads, so those segments were excluded. In a later genetic analysis, a missense DCLRE1C variant was associated with V-gene and J-gene trimming of TCR beta chains, and the association was replicated in an independent cohort. When HLA alleles, especially DR and DQ, strongly co-occurred, attributing TCR associations to individual alleles was difficult. A later analysis found that TCR association rates varied across HLA loci, with DRB1 alleles showing the most associated TCRs and HLA-C alleles the fewest. According to a later genetic analysis, donors in an Asian-associated ancestry cluster had fewer N-insertions in productive TCRs than the roughly 670-donor mean. Across donors, most TCR sequences were observed very rarely, whereas some public TCRs were present in many individuals. In vitro tests confirmed that a few of the cytomegalovirus-associated TCR beta chains recognize cytomegalovirus antigens. The study listed approximately 160 TCR beta chains as associated with cytomegalovirus. The only immune exposure information available for the cohort was CMV serostatus.

A note on this clone: Which antigen it targets is not known. Nothing much larger sits one base from this clone, and base qualities are not available.

The CDR3 has 15 amino acids, counting the end cysteine and phenylalanine. Of all the DNA, just the CDR3 is kept, 45 bases in frame from base 1. CDR1 is given as WSHSY and CDR2 as SAAADI, both from the germline V gene. A distance of 21 bases separates the germline ends of V and J, which lose 5 bases and 7 bases respectively. The cohort consisted of 650 to 700 healthy bone marrow donors. Cohort members were all nominally healthy when sampled, although unrecorded immune exposures were likely present. The donor was CMV seronegative and belonged to the group of over 350 seronegative cohort members. A peripheral blood sample was provided by each donor, and peripheral blood mononuclear cells were used for TCR beta sequencing. Genomic DNA extraction from the blood cell samples was performed with the Qiagen DNeasy Blood Extraction Kit. The library was built by means of the immunoSEQ multiplex PCR assay. For the multiplex PCR, a mixture combining 60 forward primers for TCR Vbeta segments and 13 reverse primers for TCR Jbeta segments was used. The CDR3 region of rearranged TCR beta genes was amplified from genomic DNA by a multiplex PCR assay. Amplified TCR beta libraries were sequenced as 87-base-pair reads on the Illumina HiSeq System. Turning to the authors' computational methods: In a later analysis, tens of millions of unique TCR beta chains were counted across the approximately 640 repertoires, and roughly 11 million of these chains were shared by at least two donors. Raw reads were error-corrected and collapsed into unique sequences with a nearest-neighbor algorithm that merged closely related sequences to remove PCR and sequencing errors. Alignment of CDR3 sequences to IMGT reference sequences was used to assign V, D and J gene segments. For a sequence to be retained, a match of at least six nucleotides was required to both a V gene segment and a J gene segment. A rearrangement was called productive if the CDR3 had no stop codons and remained in frame with V and J, and every other rearrangement was called non-productive. Following IMGT convention, CDR3 was defined as the stretch from the second conserved V-encoded cysteine to the conserved J-encoded phenylalanine. The earlier analysis of about 570 of the donors excluded any sequence lacking an unambiguous match to a single V gene segment. An earlier analysis of approximately 590 of the donors classified V segments as functional when productive rearrangements were above 56.7% and as segregating when the standard deviation between donors was above 5%. A statistical classification framework was built for diagnosing cytomegalovirus status from the catalog of TCR beta chain sequences. A later analysis assigned V and J genes by comparing TCR nucleotide sequences with IMGT/GENE-DB human TR gene sequences. A later analysis assigned CDR3 sequences and most-parsimonious VDJ recombination scenarios with the TCRdist pipeline. In a later analysis, each TCR beta chain was defined by its CDR3 amino acid sequence together with its V-gene family, and reads without a unique V-gene family were excluded. As a way to deal with suspected cross-contamination and a sequencing artifact, a later analysis dropped hundreds of nucleotide sequences that were highly shared and had low generation probability. For each public chain, a later analysis derived a clonal expansion index from normalized ranks of inferred template counts within each repertoire. Generation probabilities in a later analysis came from a VDJ recombination model fitted to out-of-frame rearrangements, and those results were checked against IGoR. Hypergeometric tests were used in a later analysis to score TCR-TCR, TCR-HLA and TCR-CMV co-occurrence, with a repertoire-size bias correction applied to the TCR pairs. To estimate false discovery rates, a later analysis permuted the HLA or CMV assignments 20 times. In a later analysis, co-occurring TCRs were grouped with DBSCAN, and TCRdist sequence similarity was added when clustering was performed within HLA-allele-positive subsets. For co-occurrence clustering, repertoires with fewer than 30,000 or more than 120,000 public chains were excluded, along with four or five repertoires with anomalous nucleotide sharing. TCRdb retrieved this table from immuneACCESS and kept in-frame rearrangements only. Not all clones are present; in checked studies, unresolved V genes account for under half, and no reason is known for the remainder. That table is the source of V, J and clone size, and D and trimming were worked out from the DNA. Across this sample there are 130,000 to 150,000 clones, with approximately 80% seen only once. 5.1% of the sample lies in the top ten.

The sequence links TRBV10-2 to TRBJ2-7; the D gene is perhaps TRBD2, from 6 matching bases. The TCR originated in a male donor in good health and CMV-seronegative. The source material was PBMCs. The CDR3 reads CASSQPGLSSVEQYF. The sequenced DNA: TGCGCCAGCAGTCAACCGGGACTCTCCTCTGTTGAGCAGTACTTC.